This TCR beta chain is drawn from a study of blood T cell repertoires in COVID-19. Measured with immunoSEQ multiplex PCR; TCRdb has only the in-frame clones, and not every one. Seen here are about 210,000 clones, about 83% observed once, and the top ten hold 2.5% to 3.5%. Trimming stripped 5 bases from V and 0 bases from J, with 8 bases between. Germline V gives CDR1 SGHRS, CDR2 YFSETQ. This CDR3 has 14 residues. This clone has a single count. The sample taken for sequencing was peripheral blood. This TCR derives from a man aged 45-65 years with active or convalescent COVID-19. The chain employs TRBV5-1 and TRBJ1-4; no firm D call. CDR3 DNA: TGCGCCAGCAGGACGGAGACAACTAATGAAAAACTGTTTTTT. Protein sequence: CASRTETTNEKLFF.